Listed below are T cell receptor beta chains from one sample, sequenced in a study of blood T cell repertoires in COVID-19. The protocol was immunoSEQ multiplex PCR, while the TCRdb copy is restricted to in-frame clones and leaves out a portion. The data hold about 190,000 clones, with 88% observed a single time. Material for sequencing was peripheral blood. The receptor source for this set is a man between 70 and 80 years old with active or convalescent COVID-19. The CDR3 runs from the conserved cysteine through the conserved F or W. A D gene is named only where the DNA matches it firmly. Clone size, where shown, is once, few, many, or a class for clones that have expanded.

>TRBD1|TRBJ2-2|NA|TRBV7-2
TGTGCCAGCAGCGAAAGGACAGGGTCCGGGGAGCTGTTTTTT
CASSERTGSGELFF
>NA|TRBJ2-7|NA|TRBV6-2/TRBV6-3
TGTGCCAGCAGTTACGCCCAGGTCAGGCGCGAGCAGTACTTC
CASSYAQVRREQYF
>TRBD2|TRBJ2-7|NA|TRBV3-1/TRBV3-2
TGTGCCCTTGGCCCGGTAGGGCTAGCGGGCTTCTACGAGCAGTACTTC
CALGPVGLAGFYEQYF
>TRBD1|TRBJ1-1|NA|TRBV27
TGTGCCAGCAGTTTAAGGACAGGTGAAGCTTTCTTT
CASSLRTGEAFF
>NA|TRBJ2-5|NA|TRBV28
TGTGCCAGCGGGAGCCAATTGTCTAGAGAGACCCAGTACTTC
CASGSQLSRETQYF
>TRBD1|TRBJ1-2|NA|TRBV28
TGTGCCAGCACAGTTGAGGCCGACAGGGACTATGGCTACACCTTC
CASTVEADRDYGYTF
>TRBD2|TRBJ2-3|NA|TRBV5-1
TGCGCCAGCCGCCGACTCAGCGGGGGAAGCACAGATACGCAGTATTTT
CASRRLSGGSTDTQYF
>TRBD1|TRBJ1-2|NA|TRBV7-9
TGTGCCAGCAGCAAGAGCACCGGGACAGGGTTTTATGGCTACACCTTC
CASSKSTGTGFYGYTF
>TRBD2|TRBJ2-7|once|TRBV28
TGTGCCAGCAGTTCCGAGCGGGAGCGTCGATACGAGCAGTACTTC
CASSSERERRYEQYF
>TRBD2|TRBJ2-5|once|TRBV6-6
TGTGCCAGCACTAAACCTAGACTAGCGGGAGTGGAGACCCAGTACTTC
CASTKPRLAGVETQYF
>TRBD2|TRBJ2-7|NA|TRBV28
TGTGCCAGCAGTCACCTCCTAGCGGGAGTCTACGAGCAGTACTTC
CASSHLLAGVYEQYF
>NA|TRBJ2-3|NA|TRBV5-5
TGTGCCAGCAGCCACGGAGATACGCAGTATTTT
CASSHGDTQYF
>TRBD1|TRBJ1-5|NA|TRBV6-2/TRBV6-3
TGTGCCAGCAGCCTGGACAGGTTTCAGCCCCAGCATTTT
CASSLDRFQPQHF
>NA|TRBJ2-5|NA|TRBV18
TGTGCCAGCTCATTTTCAGGGGAAGAGACCCAGTACTTC
CASSFSGEETQYF
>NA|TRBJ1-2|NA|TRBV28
TGTGCCAGCAGTTTACTGGGTAGGACAGAGTTTAACTATGGCTACACCTTC
CASSLLGRTEFNYGYTF
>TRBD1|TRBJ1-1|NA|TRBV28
TGTGCCAGCAGAAACACAGGGGGCACTGAAGCTTTCTTT
CASRNTGGTEAFF
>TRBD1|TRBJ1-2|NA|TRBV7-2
TGTGCCAGCAGTCGAACCGGGACAGGATATGGCTACACCTTC
CASSRTGTGYGYTF
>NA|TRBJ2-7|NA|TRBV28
TGTGCCAGCAGTCACCGGGGGTACGAGCAGTACTTC
CASSHRGYEQYF
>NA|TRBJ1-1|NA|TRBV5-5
TGTGCCAGCAGCTCACAGGGTCTTAACACTGAAGCTTTCTTT
CASSSQGLNTEAFF
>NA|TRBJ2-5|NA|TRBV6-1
TGTGCCAGCAGTGTCCGGGACTCCTGGTACCAAGAGACCCAGTACTTC
CASSVRDSWYQETQYF
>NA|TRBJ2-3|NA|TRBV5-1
TGCGCCAGCAGCTTGGCCCGGACAGCGGCAACCCTCACAGATACGCAGTATTTT
CASSLARTAATLTDTQYF
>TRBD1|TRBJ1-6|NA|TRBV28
TGTGCCAGCAGCAGAGAGGACAGGAGTAATTCACCCCTCCACTTT
CASSREDRSNSPLHF
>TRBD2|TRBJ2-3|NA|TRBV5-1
TGCGCCAGCTGTCGGGTAGGGCTCCTCGGGCTAGCGGGAGACCCCGATACGCAGTATTTT
CASCRVGLLGLAGDPDTQYF
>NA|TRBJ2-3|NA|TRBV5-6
TGTGCCAGCAGCTTCGGCCAGGGCGTCACAGATACGCAGTATTTT
CASSFGQGVTDTQYF
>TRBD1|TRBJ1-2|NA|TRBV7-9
TGTGCCAGTTCAGGGGGCGCGGGCTACACCTTC
CASSGGAGYTF
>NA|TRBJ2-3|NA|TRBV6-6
TGTGCCAGCAGTTCCACCCTCCGGGATACGCAGTATTTT
CASSSTLRDTQYF
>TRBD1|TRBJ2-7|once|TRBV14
TGTGCCAGCAGCCATGATGGACAGGGCTACGAGCAGTACTTC
CASSHDGQGYEQYF
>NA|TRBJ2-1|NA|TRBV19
TGTGCCACGGGACAGCGGGCATACAATGAGCAGTTCTTC
CATGQRAYNEQFF
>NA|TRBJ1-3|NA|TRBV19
TGTGCCAGTAGTACCCGCGGACAGTCTGGAAACACCATATATTTT
CASSTRGQSGNTIYF
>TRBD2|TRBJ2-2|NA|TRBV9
TGTGCCAGCACCCAGGGACTAGCGGTAAACACCGGGGAGCTGTTTTTT
CASTQGLAVNTGELFF
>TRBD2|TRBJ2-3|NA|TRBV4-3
TGCGCCAGCAGCCAAGATGGGGCTAGCGGGGACATCACAGATACGCAGTATTTT
CASSQDGASGDITDTQYF
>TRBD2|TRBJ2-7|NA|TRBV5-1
TGCGCCAGCAGCTTGTGGGACTATAACTACGAGCAGTACTTC
CASSLWDYNYEQYF
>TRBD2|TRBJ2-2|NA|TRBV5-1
TGCGCCAGCAGCTTGGGAGCGGGAGGGAGCACCGGGGAGCTGTTTTTT
CASSLGAGGSTGELFF
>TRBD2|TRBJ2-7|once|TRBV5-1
TGCGCCAGCAGCTTGGAGACTAGCGGGGAGGTCGAGCAGTACTTC
CASSLETSGEVEQYF
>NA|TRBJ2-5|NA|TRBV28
TGTGCCAGCAGTCCCTCGGAGGGCGGTAGGCAAGAGACCCAGTACTTC
CASSPSEGGRQETQYF
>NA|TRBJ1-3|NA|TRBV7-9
TGTGCCAGCAGCTCGACTCAGGGGTCTGGAAACACCATATATTTT
CASSSTQGSGNTIYF
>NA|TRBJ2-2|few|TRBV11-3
TGTGCCAGCAGCCTTTCGAACACCGGGGAGCTGTTTTTT
CASSLSNTGELFF
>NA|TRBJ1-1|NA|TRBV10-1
TGCGCCAGCAGCAGGGAAACTTACACTGAAGCTTTCTTT
CASSRETYTEAFF
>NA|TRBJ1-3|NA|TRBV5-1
TGCGCCAGCAGCTGGGGGTCAGGGGCGACGACCTCTGGAAACACCATATATTTT
CASSWGSGATTSGNTIYF
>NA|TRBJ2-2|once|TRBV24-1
TGTGCCACCAGTGATCCGGGACATATCACCGGGGAGCTGTTTTTT
CATSDPGHITGELFF
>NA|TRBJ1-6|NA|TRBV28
TGTGCCAGCACTGACAGCTCCTATAATTCACCCCTCCACTTT
CASTDSSYNSPLHF
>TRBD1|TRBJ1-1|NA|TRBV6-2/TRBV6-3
TGTGCCAGCAGTGACAGGGGAAACACTGAAGCTTTCTTT
CASSDRGNTEAFF
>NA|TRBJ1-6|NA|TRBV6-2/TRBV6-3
TGTGCCAGCAGCCGAGGGCAGCTTAATTCACCCCTCCACTTT
CASSRGQLNSPLHF
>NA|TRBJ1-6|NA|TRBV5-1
TGCGCCAGCAGGATGGAGGTCGGTGTCGGCCGTTCACCCCTCCACTTT
CASRMEVGVGRSPLHF
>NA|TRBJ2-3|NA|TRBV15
TGTGCCACCAGCAGAGACAGGGTAAATACGCAGTATTTT
CATSRDRVNTQYF
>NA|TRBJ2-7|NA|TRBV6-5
TGTGCCAGCAGCCGGACTGAGGCTGTCTACGAGCAGTACTTC
CASSRTEAVYEQYF